What follows are 26 T cell receptor beta chains derived from one specimen sequenced in a study of T cells in Graves' hyperthyroidism and ophthalmopathy. There were TCR beta CDR3 regions amplified from RNA transcripts. In the first-round RT-PCR of the TCR CDR3, the HTBI primer set was used. TCRdb redid the calling of the multiplex PCR reads with MiXCR, one entry per CDR3 protein. The profile shows approximately 740,000 distinct CDR3 sequences, 14% of them singletons. The specimen was blood. These receptors were taken from a woman under 30 with Graves' hyperthyroidism.

This clonotype was seen ten or more times. The chain combines TRBV30 with TRBJ2-5, with D perhaps TRBD1 (8 bases). CDR3 length equals 12 residues. Germline V gene lookup returns CDR1 GTSNPN and CDR2 SVGIG (reference sequence). The CDR3 region is CAAGQAPETQYF. CDR3 bases: TGTGCAGCGGGACAGGCACCCGAGACCCAGTACTTC.

V and J are TRBV10-3 and TRBJ2-5; no reliable D call. CDR1 and CDR2 (germline): ENHRY, SYGVKD. The CDR3 is 13 residues long. The V and J ends lost 0 bases and 3 bases respectively, with 5 bases between them. The CDR3 region has the DNA TGTGCCATCAGTGAGTCTGCGGAAGAGACCCAGTACTTC. Encoded protein: CAISESAEETQYF.

This chain uses TRBV4-1 with TRBJ1-3, with a possible D match to TRBD1 (5 bases). This CDR3 has 16 amino acids. CDR1 is MGHRA and CDR2 is YSYEKL in the germline V gene. Trimming took off 1 base at V and 2 bases at J, with 12 bases between the two ends. The CDR3 protein is CASSQGAGRTGNTIYF. As DNA, the CDR3 is TGCGCCAGCAGCCAAGGAGCGGGACGTACTGGAAACACCATATATTTT.

This clonotype was detected once. Written as DNA, the CDR3 is TGTGCCAGCAGCTTATCAAGCGGGAGAGGTAGTTACAATGAGCAGTTCTTC. It translates to CASSLSSGRGSYNEQFF. V gene TRBV7-3 combines with J gene TRBJ2-1, with 8 bases aligning to TRBD2. From germline, CDR1 is SGHTA and CDR2 FQGTGA. Losses at the gene ends were 2 bases for V and 4 bases for J; bases not matched to a gene: 10. The CDR3 runs 17 residues.

This clonotype was recorded many times. CDR3 loop: CAGEGGRYNEQFF. The CDR3, as DNA: TGTGCCGGAGAGGGGGGGCGCTACAATGAGCAGTTCTTC. This rearrangement joins TRBV7-9 to TRBJ2-1; D may be TRBD2 (7 bases). Trimming shortened V by 11 bases and J by 3 bases, and 14 bases separated the two germline ends. The CDR3 contains 13 residues. In germline, CDR1 is SEHNR, CDR2 FQNEAQ (reference sequence).

With respect to this clonotype: This may be a read error: a much more frequent sequence differs by one nucleotide. This chain joins TRBV6-9 and TRBJ2-1; D not certain. V lost 4 bases and J 4 bases, leaving 14 bases between the germline ends. Germline assignment: CDR1 MNHGY and CDR2 SVAAGI. The CDR3 has 15 amino acids. CDR3 in amino acids: CASSLTSSGYNEQFF. The CDR3 DNA reads TGTGCCAGCAGTTTAACGAGTTCCGGGTACAATGAGCAGTTCTTC.

This clonotype was found many times. The rearrangement links TRBV30 to TRBJ2-6; D is uncertain. The CDR3 contains 11 residues. The ends were cut back, 0 bases at V and 10 bases at J, with 4 bases in the middle. Looked up from germline, CDR1 is GTSNPN and CDR2 is SVGIG (reference sequence). The CDR3 loop reads CAWSVRNVLTF. Written as DNA, the CDR3 is TGTGCCTGGAGTGTGAGGAACGTCCTGACTTTC.

This clonotype was detected only a few times. This chain joins TRBV29-1 and TRBJ2-1; D could derive from TRBD1 or TRBD2 (5 bases each). V lost 4 bases to trimming and J lost 7 bases, with 11 bases between them. The germline V gene encodes CDR1 SQVTM and CDR2 ANQGSEA. CDR3 size: 12 residues. The CDR3: CSVVAGSNEQFF. In DNA, the CDR3 is TGCAGCGTTGTAGCAGGGAGTAATGAGCAGTTCTTC.

Ten or more counts support this clonotype. The V and J genes are TRBV11-2 and TRBJ2-3; 10 bases agree with TRBD2. The germline CDR1 and CDR2 sequences are SGHAT and FQNNGV. The ends lost 4 bases at V and 4 bases at J; junction bases unmatched: 5. The CDR3 totals 15 residues. CDR3 sequence: CASSSSGSRADTQYF. For the CDR3, the DNA is TGTGCCAGCAGCTCTAGCGGGAGTAGGGCAGATACGCAGTATTTT.

This clonotype was observed a few times. The chain uses TRBV12-5 and TRBJ2-2; the D is unclear. V was cut by 7 bases and J by 0 bases, with 6 bases left in between. Germline-derived CDR1 and CDR2 are LGHNT and FRNRAP. The CDR3 contains 13 residues. CDR3 sequence: CASAPPNTGELFF. The CDR3, as DNA: TGTGCTAGTGCCCCCCCGAACACCGGGGAGCTGTTTTTT. Supplemented by reference TRBV12-5 and TRBJ2-2, the full variable domain reads DARVTQTPRHKVTEMGQEVTMRCQPILGHNTVFWYRQTMMQGLELLAYFRNRAPLDDSGMPKDRFSAEMPDATLATLKIQPSEPRDSAVYFCASAPPNTGELFFGEGSRLTVL.

This clonotype was found many times. The chain combines TRBV4-1 with TRBJ1-1; 9 nucleotides agree with TRBD1. V dropped 1 base and J dropped 2; count of bases not matched to a gene: 5. In germline, CDR1 is MGHRA, CDR2 YSYEKL. The CDR3 covers 16 residues. For the CDR3, the DNA is TGCGCCAGCAGCCAAGGGGACAGGGTTGGAAACACTGAAGCTTTCTTT. Amino acids: CASSQGDRVGNTEAFF.

This clonotype turned up a few times. This sequence joins TRBV25-1 and TRBJ2-7; 9 bases align to TRBD2. The CDR3 is made up of 18 amino acids. Germline V gives CDR1 MGHDK, CDR2 SYGVNS. The junction had 14 bases not matched to a gene; V was cut back by 4 bases and J by 1 base. The CDR3 DNA follows: TGTGCCAGCAGTGCTTACGGGCTAAGGACTAGCGCGTCCTACGAGCAGTACTTC. This sequence encodes CASSAYGLRTSASYEQYF.

This clonotype appeared many times. V is TRBV11-2 and J is TRBJ1-1; D gene ambiguous. Looked up from germline, CDR1 is SGHAT and CDR2 is FQNNGV. V was clipped by 5 bases and J by 1 base, with 17 bases between them. The CDR3 consists of 16 residues. The CDR3 loop reads CASSLPAGRRNTEAFF. The CDR3 region has the DNA TGTGCCAGCAGCCTTCCGGCTGGCAGAAGGAACACTGAAGCTTTCTTT. Variable domain in full (rest from reference TRBV11-2 and TRBJ1-1): EAGVAQSPRYKIIEKRQSVAFWCNPISGHATLYWYQQILGQGPKLLIQFQNNGVVDDSQLPKDRFSAERLKGVDSTLKIQPAKLEDSAVYLCASSLPAGRRNTEAFFGQGTRLTVV.

This clonotype came up a few times. This chain joins TRBV6-2 or TRBV6-3 and TRBJ2-6; D is unclear. The length of the CDR3 is 18 residues. V lost 1 base and J lost 0, with 13 bases in between. Germline-derived CDR1 and CDR2 are MNHEY and SVGEGT. The chain's CDR3 is CASSYFPGRSSGANVLTF. The CDR3 DNA is TGTGCCAGCAGTTACTTTCCAGGCCGGAGCTCTGGGGCCAACGTCCTGACTTTC.

The genes are TRBV30 and TRBJ2-2; 11 nucleotides match TRBD2. This CDR3 spans 17 amino acids. J gave up 1 base and V 0 bases, and 4 bases lay outside the gene matches. Germline V lookup: CDR1 GTSNPN, CDR2 SVGIG (reference sequence). The CDR3 sequence is CAWSVSLAGGNTGELFF. CDR3 sequence (DNA): TGTGCCTGGAGTGTATCTCTAGCGGGAGGGAACACCGGGGAGCTGTTTTTT.

This chain links TRBV29-1 with TRBJ2-7; D might be TRBD2 (5 bases). The germline V gene encodes CDR1 SQVTM and CDR2 ANQGSEA. This CDR3 contains 10 residues. V shed 5 bases and J shed 9 bases, with 11 bases lying between them. The CDR3 spells CSVRAAVQYF. DNA of the CDR3: TGCAGCGTTAGGGCAGCGGTGCAGTACTTC.

In this sample, this clonotype turned up many times. V gene TRBV7-3 combines with J gene TRBJ2-2, with D unresolved. V was pared by 3 bases and J by 3 bases, with 8 bases between. Germline V CDR1 and CDR2: SGHTA, FQGTGA. The CDR3 loop spans 14 amino acids. The CDR3 bases are TGTGCCAGCAGCTTTGACCGAGACACCGGGGAGCTGTTTTTT. Protein: CASSFDRDTGELFF.

This chain links TRBV19 with TRBJ1-5, with a tentative D call TRBD1 (6 bases). CDR1 and CDR2 from the germline V gene are LNHDA and SQIVND (reference sequence). V lost 6 bases and J 0 bases, leaving 18 bases between the germline ends. The CDR3 loop spans 17 amino acids. The CDR3 protein is CASRRDITQYSNQPQHF. Here the CDR3 DNA reads TGTGCCAGTAGGAGGGACATCACTCAATATAGCAATCAGCCCCAGCATTTT.

This clonotype was seen ten or more times. This chain links TRBV29-1 with TRBJ1-1; 8 nucleotides agree with TRBD1. The V segment lost 4 bases and the J segment 5 bases; nucleotides outside the gene matches: 6. The CDR3 runs to 13 residues. CDR1 and CDR2 from the germline V gene are SQVTM and ANQGSEA. As DNA, the CDR3 is TGCAGCGTTGCCTCAGGGGGCGCGACTGAAGCTTTCTTT. This gives the protein CSVASGGATEAFF.

This clonotype appeared many times. The genes are TRBV29-1 and TRBJ2-3; the D gene is possibly TRBD1 (5 bases). The ends were cut back, 5 bases at V and 0 bases at J, with 15 bases in the middle. The germline gives CDR1 SQVTM, CDR2 ANQGSEA. The CDR3 consists of 15 residues. The DNA for the CDR3 is TGCAGCGTTTCCCACCTGACAGTCAGCACAGATACGCAGTATTTT. Its translation: CSVSHLTVSTDTQYF.

This clonotype was seen only a few times. The gene calls are TRBV6-4 and TRBJ2-3, with D perhaps TRBD2 (5 bases). This CDR3 contains 14 residues. Per the germline V gene, CDR1 is MRHNA and CDR2 is SNTAGT. Trimming removed 5 bases from V and 3 bases from J, with 12 bases in between. CDR3 in amino acids: CASSISVGTDTQYF. CDR3 DNA sequence: TGTGCCAGCAGTATTAGCGTGGGGACAGATACGCAGTATTTT.

This clonotype showed up just a few times. The V and J genes are TRBV19 and TRBJ1-5, with TRBD1 as a possible D gene (6 bases). The CDR3 contains 18 residues. V shed 5 bases and J shed 0 bases, with 20 bases lying between them. In germline, CDR1 is LNHDA, CDR2 SQIVND (reference sequence). CDR3 nucleotide sequence: TGTGCCAGTAGTTACTCGGGGGGCAGATCCGATAGCAATCAGCCCCAGCATTTT. Protein product: CASSYSGGRSDSNQPQHF.

This clonotype was picked up a small number of times. This chain uses TRBV20-1 with TRBJ1-6, with D maybe TRBD1 (5 bases). Germline values: CDR1 DFQATT, CDR2 SNEGSKA (reference sequence). V was shortened by 1 base and J by 0 bases, with 13 bases between the two germline ends. This CDR3 contains 17 residues. DNA for the CDR3: TGCAGTGCTAGAGTCGGAGGGGCCGTCTCCTATAATTCACCCCTCCACTTT. Translated, it gives CSARVGGAVSYNSPLHF.

The sample holds many counts of this clonotype. This rearrangement joins TRBV7-9 to TRBJ2-1; possibly TRBD2 for D (5 bases). V was cut by 7 bases and J by 0 bases, with 13 bases left in between. The germline V gene has CDR1 SEHNR and CDR2 FQNEAQ (reference sequence). The CDR3 covers 15 residues. In DNA, the CDR3 is TGTGCCAGCATCCGGGTGGGGAGCTCCTACAATGAGCAGTTCTTC. Translation: CASIRVGSSYNEQFF.

There are many counts of this clonotype. The chain combines TRBV20-1 with TRBJ2-5; TRBD2 agrees at 9 bases. In germline, CDR1 is DFQATT, CDR2 SNEGSKA (reference sequence). The length of the CDR3 is 15 residues. J was trimmed by 5 bases and V by 0 bases; bases with no gene match: 7. The CDR3 region has the DNA TGCAGTGCTAGAGATTTCAGCGGGAGGTCGGAGACCCAGTACTTC. This codes for CSARDFSGRSETQYF.

V usage is TRBV29-1 and J usage is TRBJ1-2; TRBD1 aligns across 11 bases. In germline, CDR1 is SQVTM, CDR2 ANQGSEA. This CDR3 is 14 amino acids long. The junction had 3 bases not matched to a gene; V was cut back by 2 bases and J by 4 bases. CDR3 region: CSVERDRGFYGYTF. For the CDR3, the DNA is TGCAGCGTTGAACGGGACAGGGGGTTCTATGGCTACACCTTC.